This T cell receptor (beta chain) emerged from a study of T cells in Graves' hyperthyroidism and ophthalmopathy. The ends were cut back, 6 bases at V and 2 bases at J, with 14 bases in the middle. Germline assignment: CDR1 SQVTM and CDR2 ANQGSEA. There are 13 residues in the CDR3. Amplification yielded TCR beta CDR3 regions, with RNA transcripts as the source. HTBI primers were used for first-round RT-PCR of the TCR CDR3. One entry per CDR3 protein, called by TCRdb with MiXCR from the multiplex PCR reads. Among 600,000 to 700,000 distinct CDR3 sequences listed, approximately 15% were seen once. Study conclusions and caveats: A median around six months before onset, the model predicted ophthalmopathy.

Exclusion criteria comprised uncontrolled infection, other autoimmune disease, pregnancy or lactation. Diagnostic decisions used clinical symptoms, serum thyroxine and TRAb, thyroid ultrasound and orbital computed tomography. Fresh peripheral blood, 10 ml, yielded the PBMCs. This clonotype was seen repeatedly, ten times or more. Its antigen is not identified. Sequencing was done on a sample of blood. The sequence came from a woman in her 40s with Graves' ophthalmopathy. The V and J genes are TRBV29-1 and TRBJ2-7, with D possibly TRBD2 on 6 matching bases. CDR3: CSVRGSSAYEQYF. For the CDR3, the DNA is TGCAGCGTACGAGGATCTAGCGCCTACGAGCAGTACTTC.